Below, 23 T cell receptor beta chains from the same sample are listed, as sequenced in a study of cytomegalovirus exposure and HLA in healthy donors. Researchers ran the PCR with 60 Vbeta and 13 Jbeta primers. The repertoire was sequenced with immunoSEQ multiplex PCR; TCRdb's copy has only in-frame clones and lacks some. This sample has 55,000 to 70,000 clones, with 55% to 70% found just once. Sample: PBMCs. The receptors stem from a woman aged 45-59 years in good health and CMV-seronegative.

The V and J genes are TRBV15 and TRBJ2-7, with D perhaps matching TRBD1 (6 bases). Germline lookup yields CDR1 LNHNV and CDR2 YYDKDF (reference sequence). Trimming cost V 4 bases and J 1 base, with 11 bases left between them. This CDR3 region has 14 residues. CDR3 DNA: TGTGCCACCAGCACCCGGGACACATCCTACGAGCAGTACTTC. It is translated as CATSTRDTSYEQYF.

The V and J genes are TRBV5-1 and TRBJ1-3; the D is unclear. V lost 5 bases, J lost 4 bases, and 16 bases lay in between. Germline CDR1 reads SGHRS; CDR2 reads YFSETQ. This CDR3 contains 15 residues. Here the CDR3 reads CASRRTATGGNTIYF. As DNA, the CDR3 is TGCGCCAGCAGAAGGACCGCGACGGGGGGAAACACCATATATTTT.

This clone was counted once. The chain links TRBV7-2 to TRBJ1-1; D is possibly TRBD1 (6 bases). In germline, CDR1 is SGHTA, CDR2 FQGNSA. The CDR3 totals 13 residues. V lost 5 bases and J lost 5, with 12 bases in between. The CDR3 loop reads CASSRGGWTEAFF. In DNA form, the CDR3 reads TGTGCCAGCAGCCGAGGGGGTTGGACTGAAGCTTTCTTT. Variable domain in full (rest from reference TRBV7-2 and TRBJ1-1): GAGVSQSPSNKVTEKGKDVELRCDPISGHTALYWYRQSLGQGLEFLIYFQGNSAPDKSGLPSDRFSAERTGGSVSTLTIQRTQQEDSAVYLCASSRGGWTEAFFGQGTRLTVV.

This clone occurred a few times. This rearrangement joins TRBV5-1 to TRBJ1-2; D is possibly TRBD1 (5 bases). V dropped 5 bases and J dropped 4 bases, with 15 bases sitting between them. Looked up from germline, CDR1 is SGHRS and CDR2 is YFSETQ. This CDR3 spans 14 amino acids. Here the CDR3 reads CASRQVGRRYGYTF. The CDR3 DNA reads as TGCGCCAGCAGACAGGTAGGGCGGCGCTATGGCTACACCTTC.

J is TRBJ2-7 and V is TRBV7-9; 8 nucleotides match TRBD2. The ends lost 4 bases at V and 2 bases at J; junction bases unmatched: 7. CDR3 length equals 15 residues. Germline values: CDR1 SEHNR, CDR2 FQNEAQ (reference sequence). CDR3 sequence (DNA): TGTGCCAGCAGCTCGACTAGCGCCACCACCTACGAGCAGTACTTC. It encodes CASSSTSATTYEQYF.

The CDR3 DNA reads as TGTGCCATCAACCCAGCGGGAGATGCATATGGCTACACCTTC. Translating gives CAINPAGDAYGYTF. V usage is TRBV10-3 and J usage is TRBJ1-2; D ambiguous. Trimming took off 7 bases at V and 5 bases at J, with 17 bases between the two ends. This CDR3 is 14 amino acids long. The germline V gene has CDR1 ENHRY and CDR2 SYGVKD.

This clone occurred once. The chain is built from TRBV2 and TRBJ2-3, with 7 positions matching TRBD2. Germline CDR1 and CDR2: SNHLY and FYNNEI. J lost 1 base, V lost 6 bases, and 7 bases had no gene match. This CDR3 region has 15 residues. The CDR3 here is CASSIGLAGTDTQYF. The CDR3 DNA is TGTGCCAGCAGCATTGGTCTAGCGGGCACAGATACGCAGTATTTT.

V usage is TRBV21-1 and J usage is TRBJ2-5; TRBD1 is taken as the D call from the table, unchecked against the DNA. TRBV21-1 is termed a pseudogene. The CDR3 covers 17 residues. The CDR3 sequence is CASSNPPVTGSQETQYF. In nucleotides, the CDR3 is TGTGCCAGCAGCAATCCCCCCGTTACAGGCTCCCAAGAGACCCAGTACTTC.

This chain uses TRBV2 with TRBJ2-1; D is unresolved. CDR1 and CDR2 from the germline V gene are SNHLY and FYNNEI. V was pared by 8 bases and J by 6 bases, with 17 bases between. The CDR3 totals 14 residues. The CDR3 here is CASRITMGLNEQFF. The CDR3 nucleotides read TGTGCCAGCCGGATTACCATGGGCCTCAATGAGCAGTTCTTC. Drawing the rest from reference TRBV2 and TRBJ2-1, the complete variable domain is EPEVTQTPSHQVTQMGQEVILRCVPISNHLYFYWYRQILGQKVEFLVSFYNNEISEKSEIFDDQFSVERPDGSNFTLKIRSTKLEDSAMYFCASRITMGLNEQFFGPGTRLTVL.

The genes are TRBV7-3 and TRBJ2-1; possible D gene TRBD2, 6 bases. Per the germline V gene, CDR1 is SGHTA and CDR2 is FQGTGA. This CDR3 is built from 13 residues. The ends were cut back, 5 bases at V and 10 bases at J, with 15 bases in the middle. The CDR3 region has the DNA TGTGCCAGCAGCGCCCAACCGGGACTGGAGCAGTTCTTC. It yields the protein CASSAQPGLEQFF.

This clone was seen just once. The CDR3 nucleotides are TGCGCCAGCAGCCAAGATGGGACTAGCGAGGGCGGGAATGAGCAGTTCTTC. Its protein product is CASSQDGTSEGGNEQFF. V gene TRBV4-3 combines with J gene TRBJ2-1, with 10 bases aligning to TRBD2. This CDR3 comprises 17 residues. V dropped 0 bases and J dropped 7; count of bases not matched to a gene: 9. Germline-derived CDR1 and CDR2 are LGHNA and YSLEER.

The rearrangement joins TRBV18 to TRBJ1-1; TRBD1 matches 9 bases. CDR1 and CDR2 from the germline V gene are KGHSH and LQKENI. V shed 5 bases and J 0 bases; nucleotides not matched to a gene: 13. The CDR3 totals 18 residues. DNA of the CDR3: TGTGCCAGCTCAGCCACCGGTGGGACAGGGATCATGAACACTGAAGCTTTCTTT. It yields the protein CASSATGGTGIMNTEAFF.

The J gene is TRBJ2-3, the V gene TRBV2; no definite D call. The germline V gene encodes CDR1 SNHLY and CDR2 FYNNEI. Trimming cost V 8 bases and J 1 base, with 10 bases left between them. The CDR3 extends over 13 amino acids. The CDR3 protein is CASVGRRTDTQYF. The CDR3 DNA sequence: TGTGCCAGCGTCGGCAGGCGCACAGATACGCAGTATTTT.

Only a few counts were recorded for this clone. CDR3 amino acids: CAWSVLGVMNTEAFF. In nucleotides, the CDR3 is TGTGCCTGGAGTGTACTCGGGGTTATGAACACTGAAGCTTTCTTT. This sequence joins TRBV30 and TRBJ1-1, with no clear D. Germline loops: CDR1 GTSNPN, CDR2 SVGIG (reference sequence). This CDR3 contains 15 residues. V was trimmed by 0 bases and J by 0 bases, leaving 11 bases between them.

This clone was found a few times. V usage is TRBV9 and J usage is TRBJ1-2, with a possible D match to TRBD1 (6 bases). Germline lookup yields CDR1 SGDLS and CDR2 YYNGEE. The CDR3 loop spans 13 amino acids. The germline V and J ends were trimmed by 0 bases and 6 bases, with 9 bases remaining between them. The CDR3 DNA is TGTGCCAGCAGCGTAGCTCCAGGGGATGGCTACACCTTC. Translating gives CASSVAPGDGYTF.

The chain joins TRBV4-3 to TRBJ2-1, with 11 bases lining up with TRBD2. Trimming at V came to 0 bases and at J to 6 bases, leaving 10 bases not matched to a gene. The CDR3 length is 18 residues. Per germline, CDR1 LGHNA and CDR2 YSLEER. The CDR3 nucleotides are TGCGCCAGCAGCCAAGAAGGGGGTAGCGGGAGGGGGGCCAATGAGCAGTTCTTC. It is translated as CASSQEGGSGRGANEQFF.

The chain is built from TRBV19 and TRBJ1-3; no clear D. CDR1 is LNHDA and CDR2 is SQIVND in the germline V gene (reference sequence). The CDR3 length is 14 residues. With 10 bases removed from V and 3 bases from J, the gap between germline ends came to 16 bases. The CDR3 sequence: CATAVGASGNTIYF. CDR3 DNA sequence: TGTGCCACCGCGGTCGGAGCTAGTGGAAACACCATATATTTT. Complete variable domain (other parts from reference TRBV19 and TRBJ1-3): DGGITQSPKYLFRKEGQNVTLSCEQNLNHDAMYWYRQDPGQGLRLIYYSQIVNDFQKGDIAEGYSVSREKKESFPLTVTSAQKNPTAFYLCATAVGASGNTIYFGEGSWLTVV.

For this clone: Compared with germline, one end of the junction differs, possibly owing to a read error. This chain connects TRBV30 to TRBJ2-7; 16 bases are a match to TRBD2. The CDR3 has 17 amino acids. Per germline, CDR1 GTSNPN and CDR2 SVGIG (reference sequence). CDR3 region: CGWSHPGLAGGPDEQYF. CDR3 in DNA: TGTGGCTGGAGCCACCCGGGACTAGCGGGAGGGCCCGACGAGCAGTACTTC. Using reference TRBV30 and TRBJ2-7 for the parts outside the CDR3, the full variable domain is SQTIHQWPATLVQPVGSPLSLECTVEGTSNPNLYWYRQAAGRGLQLLFYSVGIGQISSEVPQNLSASRPQDRQFILSSKKLLLSDSGFYLCGWSHPGLAGGPDEQYFGPGTRLTVT.

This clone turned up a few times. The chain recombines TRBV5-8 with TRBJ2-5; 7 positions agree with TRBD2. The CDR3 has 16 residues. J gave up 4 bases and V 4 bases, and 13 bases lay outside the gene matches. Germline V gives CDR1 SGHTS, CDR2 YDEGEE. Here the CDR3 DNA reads TGTGCCAGCAGCGGAGTGCGGGGAGGGCAGGGAGAGACCCAGTACTTC. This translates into CASSGVRGGQGETQYF.

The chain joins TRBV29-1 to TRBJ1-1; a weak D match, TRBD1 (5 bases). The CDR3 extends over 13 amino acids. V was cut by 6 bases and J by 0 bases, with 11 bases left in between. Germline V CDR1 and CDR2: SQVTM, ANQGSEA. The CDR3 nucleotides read TGCAGCGTGGGTTACAGGATGAACACTGAAGCTTTCTTT. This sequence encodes CSVGYRMNTEAFF.

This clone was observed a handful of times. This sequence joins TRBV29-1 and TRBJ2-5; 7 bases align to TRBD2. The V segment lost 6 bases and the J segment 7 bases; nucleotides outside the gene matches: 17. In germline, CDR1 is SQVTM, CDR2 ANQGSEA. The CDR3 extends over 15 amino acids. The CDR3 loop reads CSVPSWGGRTGTQYF. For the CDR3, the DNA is TGCAGCGTCCCCTCCTGGGGGGGACGGACTGGGACCCAGTACTTC.

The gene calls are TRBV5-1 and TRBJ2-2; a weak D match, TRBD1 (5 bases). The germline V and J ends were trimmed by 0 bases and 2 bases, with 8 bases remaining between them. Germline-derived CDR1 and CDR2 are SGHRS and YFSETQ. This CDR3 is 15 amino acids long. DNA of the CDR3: TGCGCCAGCAGCTTGGGACAGCCCAACACCGGGGAGCTGTTTTTT. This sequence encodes CASSLGQPNTGELFF.

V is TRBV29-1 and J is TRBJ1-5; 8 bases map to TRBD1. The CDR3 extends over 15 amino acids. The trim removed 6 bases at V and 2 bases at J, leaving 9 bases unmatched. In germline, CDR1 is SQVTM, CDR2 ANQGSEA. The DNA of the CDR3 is TGCAGCGTCGTTGACAGGGGTGTTGGCAATCAGCCCCAGCATTTT. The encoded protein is CSVVDRGVGNQPQHF.